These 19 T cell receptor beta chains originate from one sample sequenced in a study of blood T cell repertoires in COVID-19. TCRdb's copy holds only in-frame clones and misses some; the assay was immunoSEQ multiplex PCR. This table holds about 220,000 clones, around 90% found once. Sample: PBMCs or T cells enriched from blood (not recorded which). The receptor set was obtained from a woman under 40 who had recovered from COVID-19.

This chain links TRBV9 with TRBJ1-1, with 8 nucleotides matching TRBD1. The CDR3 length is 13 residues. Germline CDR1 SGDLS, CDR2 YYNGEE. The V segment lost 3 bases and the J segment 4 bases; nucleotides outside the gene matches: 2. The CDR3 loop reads CASSATGGTEAFF. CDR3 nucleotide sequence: TGTGCCAGCAGCGCCACAGGGGGCACTGAAGCTTTCTTT.

In DNA form, the CDR3 reads TGTGCCAGCTCACGACTGCTTGAAGCGGGGAAGGGGGAGACCCAGTACTTC. Protein: CASSRLLEAGKGETQYF. The chain recombines TRBV18 with TRBJ2-5, with TRBD2 matching over 7 bases. The CDR3 consists of 17 residues. Per germline, CDR1 KGHSH and CDR2 LQKENI. Trimming cost V 4 bases and J 5 bases; bases outside gene matches: 16.

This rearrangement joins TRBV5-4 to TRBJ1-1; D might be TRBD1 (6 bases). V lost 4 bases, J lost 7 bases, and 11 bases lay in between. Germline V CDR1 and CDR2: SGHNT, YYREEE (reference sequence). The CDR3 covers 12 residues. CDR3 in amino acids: CASSQGQNEAFF. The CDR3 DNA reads TGTGCCAGCAGCCAAGGACAGAATGAAGCTTTCTTT. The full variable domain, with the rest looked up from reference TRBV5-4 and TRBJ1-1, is ETGVTQSPTHLIKTRGQQVTLRCSSQSGHNTVSWYQQALGQGPQFIFQYYREEENGRGNFPPRFSGLQFPNYSSELNVNALELDDSALYLCASSQGQNEAFFGQGTRLTVV.

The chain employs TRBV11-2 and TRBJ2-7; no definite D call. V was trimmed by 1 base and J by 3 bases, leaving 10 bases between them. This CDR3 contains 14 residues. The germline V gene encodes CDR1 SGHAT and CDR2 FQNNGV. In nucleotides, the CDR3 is TGTGCCAGCAGCTTAGCTCAGGTAATCTACGAGCAGTACTTC. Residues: CASSLAQVIYEQYF. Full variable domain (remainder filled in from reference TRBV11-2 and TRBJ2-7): EAGVAQSPRYKIIEKRQSVAFWCNPISGHATLYWYQQILGQGPKLLIQFQNNGVVDDSQLPKDRFSAERLKGVDSTLKIQPAKLEDSAVYLCASSLAQVIYEQYFGPGTRLTVT.

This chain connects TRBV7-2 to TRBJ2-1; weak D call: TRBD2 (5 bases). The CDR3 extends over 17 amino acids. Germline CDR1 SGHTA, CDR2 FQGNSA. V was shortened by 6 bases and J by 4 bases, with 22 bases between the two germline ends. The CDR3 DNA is TGTGCCAGCAGTCGCGAGGGCGGCACCCAAGGGTACAATGAGCAGTTCTTC. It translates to CASSREGGTQGYNEQFF.

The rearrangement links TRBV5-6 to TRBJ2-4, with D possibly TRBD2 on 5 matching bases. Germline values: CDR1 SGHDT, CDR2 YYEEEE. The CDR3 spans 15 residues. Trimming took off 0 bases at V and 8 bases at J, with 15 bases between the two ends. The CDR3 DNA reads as TGTGCCAGCAGCTTGGGCCGCCTAGCTGAGGACATTCAGTACTTC. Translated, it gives CASSLGRLAEDIQYF. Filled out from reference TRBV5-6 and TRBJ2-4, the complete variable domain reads DAGVTQSPTHLIKTRGQQVTLRCSPKSGHDTVSWYQQALGQGPQFIFQYYEEEERQRGNFPDRFSGHQFPNYSSELNVNALLLGDSALYLCASSLGRLAEDIQYFGAGTRLSVL.

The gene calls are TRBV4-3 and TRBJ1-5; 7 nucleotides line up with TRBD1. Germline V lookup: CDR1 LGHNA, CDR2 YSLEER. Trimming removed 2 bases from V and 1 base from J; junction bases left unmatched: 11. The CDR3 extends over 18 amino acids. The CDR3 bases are TGCGCCAGCAGCCAAAGTTGGGACAGTCGCCGAAGCAATCAGCCCCAGCATTTT. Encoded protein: CASSQSWDSRRSNQPQHF.

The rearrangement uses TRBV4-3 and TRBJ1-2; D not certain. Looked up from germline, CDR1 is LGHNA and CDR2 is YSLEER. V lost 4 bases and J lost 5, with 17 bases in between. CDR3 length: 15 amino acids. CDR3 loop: CASSPLSVGSYGYTF. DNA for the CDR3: TGCGCCAGCAGCCCCCTAAGTGTGGGGAGTTATGGCTACACCTTC.

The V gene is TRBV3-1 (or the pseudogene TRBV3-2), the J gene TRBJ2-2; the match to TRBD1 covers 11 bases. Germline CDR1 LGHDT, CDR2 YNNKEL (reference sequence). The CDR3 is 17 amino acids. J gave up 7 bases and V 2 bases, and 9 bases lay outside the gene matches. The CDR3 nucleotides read TGTGCCAGCAGCCAACCGGGGACAGGGGGTGAGGACGGGGAGCTGTTTTTT. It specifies CASSQPGTGGEDGELFF.

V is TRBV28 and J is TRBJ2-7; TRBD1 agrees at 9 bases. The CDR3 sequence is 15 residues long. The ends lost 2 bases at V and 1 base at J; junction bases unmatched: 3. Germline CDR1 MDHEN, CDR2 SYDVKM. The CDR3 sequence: CASSLGTGISYEQYF. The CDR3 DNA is TGTGCCAGCAGTTTAGGGACAGGGATATCCTACGAGCAGTACTTC.

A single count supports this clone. CDR3 residues: CASSPRGGQGNSPLHF. DNA for the CDR3: TGTGCCAGCTCACCGAGGGGGGGACAGGGTAATTCACCCCTCCACTTT. The chain joins TRBV18 to TRBJ1-6; TRBD1 agrees at 9 bases. This CDR3 has 16 amino acids. Germline V gene sequence: CDR1 KGHSH, CDR2 LQKENI. Unmatched junction bases numbered 6, after V lost 3 bases and J lost 6 bases.

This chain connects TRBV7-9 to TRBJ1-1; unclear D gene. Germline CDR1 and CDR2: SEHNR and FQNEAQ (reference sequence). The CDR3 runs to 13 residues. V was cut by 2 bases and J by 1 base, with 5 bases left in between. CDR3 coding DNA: TGTGCCAGCAGCTTAACAACGAACACTGAAGCTTTCTTT. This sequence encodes CASSLTTNTEAFF.

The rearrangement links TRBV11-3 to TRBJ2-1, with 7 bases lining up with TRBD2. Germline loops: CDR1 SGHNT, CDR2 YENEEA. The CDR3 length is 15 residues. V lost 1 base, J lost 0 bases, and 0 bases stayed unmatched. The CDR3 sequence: CASSLAGGSYNEQFF. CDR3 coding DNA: TGTGCCAGCAGCTTAGCGGGGGGCTCCTACAATGAGCAGTTCTTC.

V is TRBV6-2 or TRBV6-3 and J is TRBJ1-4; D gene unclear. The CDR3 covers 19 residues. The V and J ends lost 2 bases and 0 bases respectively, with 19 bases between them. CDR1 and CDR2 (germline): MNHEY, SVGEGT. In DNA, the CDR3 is TGTGCCAGCAGTTACACTTGGACTCACAAACGTGCAACTAATGAAAAACTGTTTTTT. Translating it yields CASSYTWTHKRATNEKLFF.

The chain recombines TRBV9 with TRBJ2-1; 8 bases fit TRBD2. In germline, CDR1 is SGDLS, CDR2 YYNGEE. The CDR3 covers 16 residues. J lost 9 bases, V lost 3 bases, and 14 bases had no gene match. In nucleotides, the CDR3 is TGTGCCAGCAGCGAGAAGGTTGGGACTAGGGGAACTGAGCAGTTCTTC. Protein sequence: CASSEKVGTRGTEQFF.

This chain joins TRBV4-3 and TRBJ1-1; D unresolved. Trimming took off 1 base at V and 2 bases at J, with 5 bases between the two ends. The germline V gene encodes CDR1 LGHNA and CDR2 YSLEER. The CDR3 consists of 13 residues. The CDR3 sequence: CASSQGANTEAFF. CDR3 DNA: TGCGCCAGCAGCCAAGGGGCCAACACTGAAGCTTTCTTT.

CDR3 nucleotide sequence: TGTGCCAGCGGTGGAGAGACAGGGATTTTAGGCTACACCTTC. Translating it yields CASGGETGILGYTF. This chain joins TRBV11-2 and TRBJ1-2; 7 nucleotides agree with TRBD1. The germline gives CDR1 SGHAT, CDR2 FQNNGV. This CDR3 is 14 amino acids long. V dropped 8 bases and J dropped 8; count of bases not matched to a gene: 14.

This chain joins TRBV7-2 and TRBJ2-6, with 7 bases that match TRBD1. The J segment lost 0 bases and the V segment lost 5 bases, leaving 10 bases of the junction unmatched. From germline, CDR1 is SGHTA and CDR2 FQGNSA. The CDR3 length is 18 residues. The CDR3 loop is CASSKRDSPSSGANVLTF. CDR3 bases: TGTGCCAGCAGCAAGAGGGACAGCCCGAGCTCTGGGGCCAACGTCCTGACTTTC. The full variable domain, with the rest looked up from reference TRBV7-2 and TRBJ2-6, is GAGVSQSPSNKVTEKGKDVELRCDPISGHTALYWYRQSLGQGLEFLIYFQGNSAPDKSGLPSDRFSAERTGGSVSTLTIQRTQQEDSAVYLCASSKRDSPSSGANVLTFGAGSRLTVL.

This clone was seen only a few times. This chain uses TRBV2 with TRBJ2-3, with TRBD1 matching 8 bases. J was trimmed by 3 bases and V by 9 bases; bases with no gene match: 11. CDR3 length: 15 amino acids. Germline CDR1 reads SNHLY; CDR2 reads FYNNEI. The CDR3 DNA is TGTGCCAGTGCTTTTACAGGGGGTAGAACAGATACGCAGTATTTT. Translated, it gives CASAFTGGRTDTQYF.